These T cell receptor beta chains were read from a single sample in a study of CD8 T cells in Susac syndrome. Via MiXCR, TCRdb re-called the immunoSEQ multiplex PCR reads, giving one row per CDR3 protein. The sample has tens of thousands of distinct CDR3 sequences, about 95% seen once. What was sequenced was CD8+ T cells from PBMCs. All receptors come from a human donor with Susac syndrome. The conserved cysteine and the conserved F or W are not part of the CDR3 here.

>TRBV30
AWSRERTGRGANVLT
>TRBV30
CLNGYT
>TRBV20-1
SARAIAGGPLADTQY
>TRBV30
AWSNTGELF
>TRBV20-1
SAQTHRGDQPQH
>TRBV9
ASSVGTSGGSQETQY
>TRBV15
ATSVVNYGYT
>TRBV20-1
SARRQTSPEAF
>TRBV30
AWSVDVNQPQH
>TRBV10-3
AISEGRKNEKLF
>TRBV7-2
ASVLRSGVGDTQY
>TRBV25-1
ASTHNEWGRSNTGGTEAF
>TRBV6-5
ASSFGGLVNTEAF
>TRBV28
ASNGSPGTYARL
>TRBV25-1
ASSEFQGGNSPLH
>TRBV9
ASSVVGRRTDTQY
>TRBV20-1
SARDRNRGPRNQPQH
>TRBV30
AWTYRGGYGYT
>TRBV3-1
ASSQDGLGQETQY
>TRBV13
ASSPSGNEQF
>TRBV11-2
ASSLVVGETQY
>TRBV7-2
ASSRDRGNSPLH
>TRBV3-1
ASSQDGFGPQVTQY
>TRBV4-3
ASSQENAKEFDEQY
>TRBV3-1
ASSPDSQNYGYT
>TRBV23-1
ASSIRDSATDTQY
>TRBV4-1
ASSQERASGGSSGANVLT
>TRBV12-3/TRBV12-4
ASSSGSRLY
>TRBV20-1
SARAGGNIYQPQH
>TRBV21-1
ASSKGLKQGADEKLF
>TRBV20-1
SARVDKPEAF
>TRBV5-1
ASSLNDGQPQH
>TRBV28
ASSLGGVETQY
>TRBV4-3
ASSRKTGGGTPLH
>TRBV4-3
ASSQDHHRAYEQY
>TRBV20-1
SAPGTGGSEPQH